The clone carrying this TCR beta chain was detected many times. Its antigen remains unidentified. The time point was: persistent/refractory GD, antithyroid drugs over 5 years with positive TRAb. From RNA extracted from PBMCs, the TCR library was made. This entry comes from a study of regulatory T cells in long-lasting Graves disease. Arm-PCR of CDR3 regions and iRepertoire HTBI primers were the basis on which TCR beta libraries were built. TCRdb re-called the multiplex PCR reads through MiXCR, storing one row per CDR3 protein. The sample yields about 430,000 distinct CDR3 sequences, 21% seen once. Broader study findings: Persistent patients shared more public clonotypes (about 2,800) than newly diagnosed patients (approximately 960).

The source was peripheral blood mononuclear cells (PBMCs), collected when the disease was refractory, from a patient treated with antithyroid drugs. The clonotype comes from a female donor with Graves disease.

The CDR3 is CASSKLTGKGLTQYF. In DNA, the CDR3 is TGTGCCAGCAGCAAATTAACTGGGAAGGGCTTGACCCAGTACTTC. The V call is TRBV7-8, the J call TRBJ2-5; no clear D. CDR1 and CDR2 from the germline V gene are SGHVS and FQNEAQ. The CDR3 runs 15 residues. V was shortened by 5 bases and J by 7 bases, with 20 bases between the two germline ends.